This section outlines one T cell receptor beta chain sequence together with its context. This same CDR3 is encoded by further DNA sequences in the sample. The source of the sample is a study of blood T cell repertoires in COVID-19. Turning to the study itself: Both acute and convalescent COVID-19 samples were obtained from the United States, Italy and Spain. Nucleic acid was either cDNA or gDNA, and it came from T cells, B-cell-depleted T cells, or PBMCs.

In the original processing: The assay estimated nucleated cells by amplifying reference gene primers. Profiling relied on immunoSEQ multiplex PCR, and the TCRdb table lists in-frame clones only, not all of them. V, J and clone size are taken as reported in that table, and D and trimming were inferred from the DNA itself. The sample holds about 270,000 clones, 88% seen once. CDR1 and CDR2 (germline): SGHTA, FQGNSA. Trimming shortened V by 3 bases and J by 0 bases, and 6 bases separated the two germline ends. CDR3 size: 13 residues. The chain couples TRBV7-2 to TRBJ2-7; D ambiguous. Sequencing was carried out using peripheral blood. This clonotype was obtained from a man aged 55 to 70 who had recovered from COVID-19. As DNA, the CDR3 is TGTGCCAGCAGCTTTCTTAGCTCCTACGAGCAGTACTTC. Its protein product is CASSFLSSYEQYF.